This is a list of T cell receptor beta chains from one sample in a study of blood T cells in healthy people across ages. TCRdb re-called the 5' RACE reads through MiXCR, storing one row per CDR3 protein. Among some 1.5 million distinct CDR3 sequences listed, around 40% were seen once. Specimen: blood. The receptors were gathered from a young woman in good health. Each CDR3 is given with its conserved first and last residue. D genes are given only for firm matches. Part of the rows lack a size; the others show once, few, many or a class for expanded clones.

CASSQPTGAEAFF,TGTGCCAGCAGTCAGCCGACAGGGGCTGAAGCTTTCTTT,13,TRBD1,few,TRBV27,TRBJ1-1
CAWSGRNNYGYTF,TGTGCCTGGAGCGGGCGGAACAACTATGGCTACACCTTC,13,.,few,TRBV30,TRBJ1-2
CSAPRLAGGFADTQYF,TGCAGTGCTCCGCGACTAGCGGGAGGATTCGCGGATACGCAGTATTTT,16,TRBD2,.,TRBV20-1,TRBJ2-3
CAGSSPIAAGGSHEQYF,TGTGCCGGCAGTTCCCCGATTGCAGCGGGAGGATCCCACGAGCAGTACTTC,17,TRBD2,.,TRBV27,TRBJ2-7
CASSFGTFFYTF,TGTGCCAGCAGCTTTGGGACATTCTTCTACACCTTC,12,.,few,TRBV7-9,TRBJ1-2
CASSVAALDNDEQFF,TGTGCCAGCAGCGTAGCCGCGCTAGATAATGATGAGCAGTTCTTC,15,.,.,TRBV9,TRBJ2-1
CASTSGSNSPLHF,TGTGCCAGCACTTCAGGGAGTAATTCACCCCTCCACTTT,13,.,.,TRBV27,TRBJ1-6
CASTYGYTDTQYF,TGTGCCAGCACCTATGGGTACACAGATACGCAGTATTTT,13,.,.,TRBV11-2,TRBJ2-3
CSARDGWRDRTGELFF,TGCAGTGCTAGAGATGGCTGGCGGGACCGCACCGGGGAGCTGTTTTTT,16,.,.,TRBV20-1,TRBJ2-2
CSVQSRGPSGNTIYF,TGCAGTGTCCAATCGAGGGGCCCCTCTGGAAACACCATATATTTT,15,.,.,TRBV20-1,TRBJ1-3